This TCR beta chain was recovered during a study of blood T cells in healthy people across ages. This clonotype has just a few counts. Alongside a J-beta primer mix, a sample-barcoded 5' primer served in a second PCR lasting about 7 to 11 cycles. Every sample produced at least 2.5 million CDR3-containing paired-end reads. TCRdb re-derived calls from the 5' RACE reads in MiXCR, one entry per CDR3 protein. The sample has about 1.8 million distinct CDR3 sequences; around half are singletons. The CDR3 contains 14 residues. CDR1 SGHTA and CDR2 FQGNSA come from the germline V gene. The ends were cut back, 5 bases at V and 7 bases at J, with 16 bases in the middle.

The V call is TRBV7-2, the J call TRBJ2-3; D is unclear. The TCR comes from a woman between 40 and 50 years old in good health. The sample was blood. The chain's CDR3 is CASSPWDFENTQYF. The CDR3 DNA follows: TGTGCCAGCAGCCCTTGGGATTTCGAAAATACGCAGTATTTT.